Below, 22 T cell receptor beta chains from the same sample are listed, as sequenced in a study of T cell responses to AZD1222 COVID-19 vaccine. Profiling relied on immunoSEQ multiplex PCR, and the TCRdb table lists in-frame clones only, not all of them. The table has some 93,000 clones, around 87% seen once. The material sequenced was peripheral blood, taken 28 days after the second AZD1222 dose. These receptors originate from an adult who received the AZD1222 COVID-19 vaccine.

This chain links TRBV28 with TRBJ2-7, with 13 positions matching TRBD2. V shed 7 bases and J 3 bases; nucleotides not matched to a gene: 3. This CDR3 spans 14 amino acids. CDR1 is MDHEN and CDR2 is SYDVKM in the germline V gene. The CDR3 nucleotides are TGTGCCAGCACCTGGACTAGCGGGGGCTACGAGCAGTACTTC. It yields the protein CASTWTSGGYEQYF.

Turning to this clone: This specimen includes other DNA sequences encoding the same CDR3. The J gene is TRBJ1-5, the V gene TRBV11-3; D is unresolved. V lost 6 bases to trimming and J lost 0 bases, with 6 bases between them. The CDR3 is made up of 13 amino acids. Per germline, CDR1 SGHNT and CDR2 YENEEA. In DNA form, the CDR3 reads TGTGCCAGCAGTGGGGATAGCAATCAGCCCCAGCATTTT. This gives the protein CASSGDSNQPQHF.

This clone was observed a few times. The rearrangement links TRBV27 to TRBJ2-7; perhaps TRBD2 as D (6 bases). V lost 5 bases and J lost 5, with 13 bases in between. The CDR3 is 13 residues long. Germline loops: CDR1 MNHEY, CDR2 SMNVEV (reference sequence). The CDR3 sequence: CASSPDPGDEQYF. CDR3 DNA sequence: TGTGCCAGCAGTCCCGACCCGGGGGACGAGCAGTACTTC.

The chain employs TRBV7-9 and TRBJ2-7; D remains ambiguous. The length of the CDR3 is 12 residues. The germline V and J ends were trimmed by 6 bases and 3 bases, with 9 bases remaining between them. Germline V lookup: CDR1 SEHNR, CDR2 FQNEAQ (reference sequence). The CDR3 sequence is CASSLTGYEQYF. The CDR3 nucleotides are TGTGCCAGCAGTTTAACTGGCTACGAGCAGTACTTC.

There are a few counts of this clone. This chain links TRBV11-3 with TRBJ1-1; no reliable D call. Deletions cut 8 bases from V and 5 bases from J, with 12 bases between. Germline-derived CDR1 and CDR2 are SGHNT and YENEEA. The CDR3 contains 12 residues. The CDR3 sequence is CASGTVGTEAFF. The CDR3 nucleotides read TGTGCCAGCGGAACTGTAGGGACTGAAGCTTTCTTT. Combining the CDR3 with reference TRBV11-3 and TRBJ1-1 gives the whole variable domain EAGVVQSPRYKIIEKKQPVAFWCNPISGHNTLYWYLQNLGQGPELLIRYENEEAVDDSQLPKDRFSAERLKGVDSTLKIQPAELGDSAVYLCASGTVGTEAFFGQGTRLTVV.

The gene calls are TRBV30 and TRBJ2-3; D remains ambiguous. This CDR3 comprises 12 residues. Germline-derived CDR1 and CDR2 are GTSNPN and SVGIG (reference sequence). V was shortened by 3 bases and J by 4 bases, with 8 bases between the two germline ends. CDR3 protein: CAWRISADTQYF. In nucleotides, the CDR3 is TGTGCCTGGAGGATTAGTGCAGATACGCAGTATTTT.

The chain links TRBV28 to TRBJ1-1, with TRBD1 as a possible D gene (6 bases). Germline CDR1 and CDR2: MDHEN and SYDVKM. V was clipped by 6 bases and J by 1 base, with 18 bases between them. This CDR3 comprises 16 residues. The CDR3 DNA is TGTGCCAGCAGCCCCCCAGGGGCGTACTCGAACACTGAAGCTTTCTTT. Translation: CASSPPGAYSNTEAFF.

This clone was seen once. In DNA form, the CDR3 reads TGTGCCAGCAGCGATTCTAGCGGGAGGGCTCGGTATGAGCAGTTCTTC. This sequence encodes CASSDSSGRARYEQFF. The rearrangement links TRBV5-4 to TRBJ2-1, with 12 positions matching TRBD2. This CDR3 spans 16 amino acids. Unmatched junction bases numbered 10, after V lost 4 bases and J lost 8 bases. Germline CDR1 and CDR2: SGHNT and YYREEE (reference sequence). Complete variable domain (other parts from reference TRBV5-4 and TRBJ2-1): ETGVTQSPTHLIKTRGQQVTLRCSSQSGHNTVSWYQQALGQGPQFIFQYYREEENGRGNFPPRFSGLQFPNYSSELNVNALELDDSALYLCASSDSSGRARYEQFFGPGTRLTVL.

The chain joins TRBV5-6 to TRBJ2-5; TRBD2 might be the D (5 bases). Germline loops: CDR1 SGHDT, CDR2 YYEEEE. V was clipped by 0 bases and J by 0 bases, with 12 bases between them. The CDR3 loop spans 16 amino acids. CDR3 DNA sequence: TGTGCCAGCAGCTTGGGGCCAGCCGGGAACCAAGAGACCCAGTACTTC. The encoded protein is CASSLGPAGNQETQYF.

The genes are TRBV28 and TRBJ2-7, with TRBD1 matching 12 bases. CDR1 and CDR2 from the germline V gene are MDHEN and SYDVKM. This CDR3 is 16 amino acids long. V shed 6 bases and J 5 bases; nucleotides not matched to a gene: 11. In DNA form, the CDR3 reads TGTGCCAGCAGCCGAATACCGGGACAGGGGGCTCACGAGCAGTACTTC. This translates into CASSRIPGQGAHEQYF.

The CDR3 coding sequence is TGTGCCAGCAGTTTATGGTCTTGGGGCTACGAGCAGTACTTC. Protein: CASSLWSWGYEQYF. The chain combines TRBV28 with TRBJ2-7; no clear D. CDR3 size: 14 residues. Germline V CDR1 and CDR2: MDHEN, SYDVKM. Trimming removed 0 bases at V and 3 bases at J, with 9 bases between.

The chain uses TRBV28 and TRBJ2-7; D ambiguous. The CDR3 runs 17 residues. The germline V gene encodes CDR1 MDHEN and CDR2 SYDVKM. Trimming removed 10 bases at V and 4 bases at J, with 29 bases between. The CDR3 DNA reads as TGTGCCACCATAGCATCTCAACGGAGTCGGTTCCGGTACGAGCAGTACTTC. Amino acids: CATIASQRSRFRYEQYF.

The chain employs TRBV11-3 and TRBJ2-2, with 12 bases that match TRBD2. The CDR3 has 17 amino acids. Germline V gene data show CDR1 as SGHNT and CDR2 as YENEEA. The trim removed 2 bases at V and 6 bases at J, leaving 7 bases unmatched. CDR3 nucleotide sequence: TGTGCCAGCAGCTTATACCCCCCTAGCGGGGGGGCCGGGGAGCTGTTTTTT. This codes for CASSLYPPSGGAGELFF.

The chain joins TRBV18 to TRBJ1-2, with 8 bases identical to TRBD1. Germline values: CDR1 KGHSH, CDR2 LQKENI. J lost 3 bases, V lost 5 bases, and 5 bases had no gene match. CDR3 length: 14 amino acids. The CDR3 DNA follows: TGTGCCAGCTCAGAGGGACAGGCCTACTATGGCTACACCTTC. Residues: CASSEGQAYYGYTF.

This chain connects TRBV19 to TRBJ2-1, with D possibly TRBD2 on 6 matching bases. Germline CDR1 LNHDA, CDR2 SQIVND (reference sequence). The CDR3 length is 14 residues. Trimming shortened V by 7 bases and J by 9 bases, and 19 bases separated the two germline ends. The CDR3 DNA is TGTGCCAGTAAACTAGCTCAAGTGGGTGGTGAGCAGTTCTTC. Its protein product is CASKLAQVGGEQFF.

The CDR3 is CASSEQDTLYGYTF. The CDR3 coding sequence is TGTGCCAGCAGTGAACAGGACACTCTCTATGGCTACACCTTC. The genes are TRBV2 and TRBJ1-2; tentatively, D is TRBD1 (5 bases). The CDR3 loop spans 14 amino acids. Germline CDR1 SNHLY, CDR2 FYNNEI. Trimming stripped 2 bases from V and 4 bases from J, with 11 bases between.

The rearrangement links TRBV11-2 to TRBJ2-7; D gene ambiguous. This CDR3 spans 13 amino acids. Trimming shortened V by 0 bases and J by 5 bases, and 8 bases separated the two germline ends. CDR1 and CDR2 from the germline V gene are SGHAT and FQNNGV. CDR3 sequence: CASSLDRYHEQYF. In DNA, the CDR3 is TGTGCCAGCAGCTTAGATCGGTACCACGAGCAGTACTTC.

This chain connects TRBV7-2 to TRBJ2-3; D ambiguous. CDR1 and CDR2 (germline): SGHTA, FQGNSA. Trimming shortened V by 1 base and J by 0 bases, and 11 bases separated the two germline ends. This CDR3 spans 16 amino acids. This CDR3 is CASSLGVQTSTDTQYF. The CDR3 nucleotides read TGTGCCAGCAGCTTAGGGGTTCAGACTAGCACAGATACGCAGTATTTT.

The chain recombines TRBV5-4 with TRBJ1-4; D unresolved. The germline V gene encodes CDR1 SGHNT and CDR2 YYREEE (reference sequence). The CDR3 has 14 amino acids. Trimming took 3 bases from V and 8 from J, leaving 14 bases between them. CDR3 in amino acids: CASSSSARTEKLFF. In nucleotides, the CDR3 is TGTGCCAGCAGCTCCTCGGCGAGGACCGAAAAACTGTTTTTT.

The chain couples TRBV11-2 to TRBJ1-1; 10 bases align to TRBD1. V gave up 4 bases and J gave up 3 bases; unmatched junction bases: 2. The germline V gene encodes CDR1 SGHAT and CDR2 FQNNGV. The CDR3 loop spans 14 amino acids. The CDR3 nucleotides read TGTGCCAGCAGCTGGACAGGGGGTGACACTGAAGCTTTCTTT. This codes for CASSWTGGDTEAFF.

This clone appeared a few times. This chain uses TRBV7-9 with TRBJ1-6; D is unresolved. CDR3 size: 15 residues. Trimming removed 5 bases at V and 0 bases at J, with 8 bases between. Germline V lookup: CDR1 SEHNR, CDR2 FQNEAQ (reference sequence). The CDR3 region has the DNA TGTGCCAGCAGCCGTGAGAGCTCCTATAATTCACCCCTCCACTTT. The encoded protein is CASSRESSYNSPLHF. The whole variable domain, filled in from reference TRBV7-9 and TRBJ1-6, reads DTGVSQNPRHKITKRGQNVTFRCDPISEHNRLYWYRQTLGQGPEFLTYFQNEAQLEKSRLLSDRFSAERPKGSFSTLEIQRTEQGDSAMYLCASSRESSYNSPLHFGNGTRLTVT.

This sequence joins TRBV6-5 and TRBJ1-5; D possibly corresponds to TRBD1 (5 bases). The CDR3 covers 15 residues. CDR1 and CDR2 from the germline V gene are MNHEY and SVGAGI. Trimming stripped 5 bases from V and 6 bases from J, with 17 bases between. CDR3 residues: CASSQSGTGPQPQHF. The CDR3 coding sequence is TGTGCCAGCAGTCAATCCGGGACCGGCCCTCAGCCCCAGCATTTT.